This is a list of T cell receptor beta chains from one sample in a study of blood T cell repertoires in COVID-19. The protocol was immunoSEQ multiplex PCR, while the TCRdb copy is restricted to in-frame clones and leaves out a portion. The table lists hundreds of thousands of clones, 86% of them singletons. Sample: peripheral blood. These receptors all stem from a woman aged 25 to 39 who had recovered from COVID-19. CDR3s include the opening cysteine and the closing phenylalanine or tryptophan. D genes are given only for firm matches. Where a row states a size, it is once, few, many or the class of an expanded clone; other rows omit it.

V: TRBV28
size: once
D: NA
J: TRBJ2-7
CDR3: CASSFRGPGAHEQYF
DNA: TGTGCCAGCAGTTTCAGGGGACCCGGGGCTCACGAGCAGTACTTC

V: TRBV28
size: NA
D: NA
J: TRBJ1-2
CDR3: CAILTAGLYGYTF
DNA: TGTGCCATCCTGACGGCGGGGCTCTACGGCTACACCTTC

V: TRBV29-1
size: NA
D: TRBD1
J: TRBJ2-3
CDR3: CSVEVNPADRELTDTQYF
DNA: TGCAGCGTTGAAGTTAACCCTGCGGACAGGGAATTAACAGATACGCAGTATTTT

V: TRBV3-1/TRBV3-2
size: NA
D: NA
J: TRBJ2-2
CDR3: CASSQDSGAGELFF
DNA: TGTGCCAGCAGCCAAGATTCAGGCGCCGGGGAGCTGTTTTTT

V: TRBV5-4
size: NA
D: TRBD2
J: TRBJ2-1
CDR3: CASSAGTSDNEQFF
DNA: TGTGCCAGCAGTGCCGGGACTAGTGATAATGAGCAGTTCTTC

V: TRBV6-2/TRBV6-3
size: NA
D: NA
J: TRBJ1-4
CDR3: CASSPGLGKLFF
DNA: TGTGCCAGCAGTCCCGGACTAGGAAAACTGTTTTTT

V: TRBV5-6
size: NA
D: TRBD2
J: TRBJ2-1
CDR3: CASSLGAGGHYNEQFF
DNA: TGTGCCAGCAGCTTAGGAGCGGGGGGCCACTACAATGAGCAGTTCTTC

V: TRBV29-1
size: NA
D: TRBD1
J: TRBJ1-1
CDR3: CSARTGGTEAFF
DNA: TGCAGCGCCCGGACAGGGGGCACTGAAGCTTTCTTT

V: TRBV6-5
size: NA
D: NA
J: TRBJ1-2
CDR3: CASWKFGVNYGYTF
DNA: TGTGCCAGCTGGAAGTTTGGAGTTAACTATGGCTACACCTTC

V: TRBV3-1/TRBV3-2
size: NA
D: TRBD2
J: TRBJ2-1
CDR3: CASSDPGLAGVGGGEQFF
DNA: TGTGCCAGCAGCGACCCGGGACTAGCGGGAGTGGGAGGGGGTGAGCAGTTCTTC

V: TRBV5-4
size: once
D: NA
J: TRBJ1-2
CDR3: CASSLGPQEALNYGYTF
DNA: TGTGCCAGCAGCTTGGGACCCCAGGAAGCTCTTAACTATGGCTACACCTTC

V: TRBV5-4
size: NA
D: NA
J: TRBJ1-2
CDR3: CASSLVPEGYGYTF
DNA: TGTGCCAGCAGCTTGGTGCCGGAGGGCTATGGCTACACCTTC

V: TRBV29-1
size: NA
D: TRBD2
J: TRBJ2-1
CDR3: CSVEWASGSYEQFF
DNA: TGCAGCGTTGAATGGGCTAGCGGGAGTTATGAGCAGTTCTTC

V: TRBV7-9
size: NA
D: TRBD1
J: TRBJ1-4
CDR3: CASSSGTVNEKLFF
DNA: TGTGCCAGCAGCTCCGGGACAGTGAATGAAAAACTGTTTTTT

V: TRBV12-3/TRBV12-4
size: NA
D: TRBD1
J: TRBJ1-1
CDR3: CASSFDGTAEAFF
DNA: TGTGCCAGCAGTTTCGACGGGACAGCTGAAGCTTTCTTT

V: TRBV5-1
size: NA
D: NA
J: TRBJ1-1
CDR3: CASSANSEAFF
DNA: TGCGCCAGCAGCGCAAACAGTGAAGCTTTCTTT